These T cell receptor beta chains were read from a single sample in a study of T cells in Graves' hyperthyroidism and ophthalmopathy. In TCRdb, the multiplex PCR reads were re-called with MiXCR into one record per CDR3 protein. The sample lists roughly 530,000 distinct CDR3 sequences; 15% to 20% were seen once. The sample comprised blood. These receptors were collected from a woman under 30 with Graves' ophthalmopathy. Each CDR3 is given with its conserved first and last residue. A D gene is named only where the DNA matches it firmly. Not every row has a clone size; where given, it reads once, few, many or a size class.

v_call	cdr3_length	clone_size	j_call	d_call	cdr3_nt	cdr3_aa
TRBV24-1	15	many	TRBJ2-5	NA	TGTGCCACCAGTGATTTTGACAGACAACAAGAGACCCAGTACTTC	CATSDFDRQQETQYF
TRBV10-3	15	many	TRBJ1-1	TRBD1	TGTGCCATCAGTGATTCCGGCAGGGGGCTCGCTGAAGCTTTCTTT	CAISDSGRGLAEAFF
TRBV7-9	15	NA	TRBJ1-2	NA	TGTGCCAGCAGCTTAAAACAGGGCGATTACTATGGCTACACCTTC	CASSLKQGDYYGYTF
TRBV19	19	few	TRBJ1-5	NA	TGTGCCAGTAGCATAGAGGGGTTGTTGGGCGACAGAGGCAATCAGCCCCAGCATTTT	CASSIEGLLGDRGNQPQHF
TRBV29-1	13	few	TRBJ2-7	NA	TGCAGCGTCCCTCGGGACAACTCCTACGAGCAGTACTTC	CSVPRDNSYEQYF
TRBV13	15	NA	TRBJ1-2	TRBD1	TGTGCCAGCAGCCGGAGTATGGGACAGAACTATGGCTACACCTTC	CASSRSMGQNYGYTF
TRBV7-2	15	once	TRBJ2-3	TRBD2	TGTGCCAGCAGCTTAGTTGCGGGAGTAGGGGATACGCAGTATTTT	CASSLVAGVGDTQYF
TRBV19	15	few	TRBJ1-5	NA	TGTGCCAGTAGTAGGACAGATTATAGCAATCAGCCCCAGCATTTT	CASSRTDYSNQPQHF
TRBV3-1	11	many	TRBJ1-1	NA	TGTGCCAGCAGCCATCAGGGAGAAGCTTTCTTT	CASSHQGEAFF
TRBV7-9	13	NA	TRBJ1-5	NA	TGTGCCAGCAGCTTAGACCCCTTTCAGCCCCAGCATTTT	CASSLDPFQPQHF
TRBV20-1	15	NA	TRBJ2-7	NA	TGCAGTGCTAGAGATCCTAGGGGACTGCCCTACGAGCAGTACTTC	CSARDPRGLPYEQYF
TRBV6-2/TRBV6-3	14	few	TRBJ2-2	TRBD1	TGTGCCAGCAGCCGACAGGGTGCCACCGGGGAGCTGTTTTTT	CASSRQGATGELFF
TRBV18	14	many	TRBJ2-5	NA	TGTGCCAGCTCACCACCGGCAGGGGAGAAGACCCAGTACTTC	CASSPPAGEKTQYF
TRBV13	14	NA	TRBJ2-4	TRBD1	TGTGCCAGCAGCTCCGGGACAGGAGAAAACATTCAGTACTTC	CASSSGTGENIQYF
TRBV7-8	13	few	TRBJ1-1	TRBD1	TGTGCCAGCAGCGTACAGGGGCCCACTGAAGCTTTCTTT	CASSVQGPTEAFF
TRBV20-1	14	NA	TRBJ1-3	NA	TGCAGTGCTAGCATGCAGGACTCTGGAAACACCATATATTTT	CSASMQDSGNTIYF
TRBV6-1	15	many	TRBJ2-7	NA	TGTGCCAGCACCCCCGGGTCCCTAAGCTCCTACGAGCAGTACTTC	CASTPGSLSSYEQYF
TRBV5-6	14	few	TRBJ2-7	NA	TGTGCCAGCAGCCAAGGGTTGAGCTCCTACGAGCAGTACTTC	CASSQGLSSYEQYF
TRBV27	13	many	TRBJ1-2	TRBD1	TGTGCCAGCAGTGAGAGACAGGGGGATGGCTACACCTTC	CASSERQGDGYTF
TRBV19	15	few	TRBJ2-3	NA	TGTGCCAGTAGGATAACCCCAACAATGACAGATACGCAGTATTTT	CASRITPTMTDTQYF
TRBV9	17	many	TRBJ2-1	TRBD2	TGTGCCAGCAGCCCTGGACTAGCGGGCGTTTCCTACAATGAGCAGTTCTTC	CASSPGLAGVSYNEQFF
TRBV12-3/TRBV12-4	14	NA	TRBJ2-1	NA	TGTGCCAGCACGGGAAAGCTGGACTACAATGAGCAGTTCTTC	CASTGKLDYNEQFF
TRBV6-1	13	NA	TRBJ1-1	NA	TGTGCCAGTAACCTCGGGGAGGCGGCTGAAGCTTTCTTT	CASNLGEAAEAFF
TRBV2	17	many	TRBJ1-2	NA	TGTGCCAGCACGGCTGCCAGATTAGAGACAGGCTACTATGGCTACACCTTC	CASTAARLETGYYGYTF
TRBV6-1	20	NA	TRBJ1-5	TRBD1	TGTGCCAGCAGTTCGTGGAGTACAGGGGGGACCACGTATAGCAATCAGCCCCAGCATTTT	CASSSWSTGGTTYSNQPQHF
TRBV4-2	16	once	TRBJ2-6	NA	TGTGCCAGCAGCCAAGATAGCGTAGCTGGGGCCAACGTCCTGACTTTC	CASSQDSVAGANVLTF
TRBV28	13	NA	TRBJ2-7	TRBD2	TGTGCCAGCAAGGGACTAAACTCCTACGAGCAGTACTTC	CASKGLNSYEQYF
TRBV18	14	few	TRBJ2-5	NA	TGTGCCAGCTCACCACCGACGGGGCAAGAGACCCAGTACTTC	CASSPPTGQETQYF
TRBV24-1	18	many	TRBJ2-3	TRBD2	TGTGCCACCAGTGAGTTGACTAGCGGGGGCCCGAGCACAGATACGCAGTATTTT	CATSELTSGGPSTDTQYF
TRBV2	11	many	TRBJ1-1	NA	TGTGCCAGCAGTCGTGACACTGAAGCTTTCTTT	CASSRDTEAFF
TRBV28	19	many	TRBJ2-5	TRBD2	TGTGCCAGCAGATCCCCTTTAAGACTAGCGGGGGGGCCCGTGGAGACCCAGTACTTC	CASRSPLRLAGGPVETQYF
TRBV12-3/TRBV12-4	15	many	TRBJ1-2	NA	TGTGCCAGCGGTTCGGCTGACACGGAACTTTTCGGCTACACCTTC	CASGSADTELFGYTF
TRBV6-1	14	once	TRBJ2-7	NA	TGTGCCTTAGAGAGGCCGGGGGGCACCTACGAGCAGTACTTC	CALERPGGTYEQYF
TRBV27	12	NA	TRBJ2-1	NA	TGTGCCAGCAGTTCCACTCGGAATGAGCAGTTCTTC	CASSSTRNEQFF
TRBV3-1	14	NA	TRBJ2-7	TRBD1	TGTGCCAGCAGCCTTTGGACAGGGTCCCACGAGCAGTACTTC	CASSLWTGSHEQYF
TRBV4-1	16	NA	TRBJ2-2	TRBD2	TGCGCCAGCAGCCGACAGCGGGACTCGAACACCGGGGAGCTGTTTTTT	CASSRQRDSNTGELFF